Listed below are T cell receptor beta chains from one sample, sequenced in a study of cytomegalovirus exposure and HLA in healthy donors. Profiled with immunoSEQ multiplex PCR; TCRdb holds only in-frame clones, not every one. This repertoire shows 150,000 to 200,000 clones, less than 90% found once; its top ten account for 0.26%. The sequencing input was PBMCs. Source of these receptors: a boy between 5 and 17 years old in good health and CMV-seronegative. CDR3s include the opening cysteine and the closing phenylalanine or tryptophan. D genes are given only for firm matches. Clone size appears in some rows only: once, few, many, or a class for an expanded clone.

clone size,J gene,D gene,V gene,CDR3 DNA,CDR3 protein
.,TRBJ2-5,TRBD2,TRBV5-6,TGTGCCAGCAGCTTGTCTAGCGGGAGGGTGGTAGAGACCCAGTACTTC,CASSLSSGRVVETQYF
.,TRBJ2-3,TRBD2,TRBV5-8,TGTGCCAGCAGCGCCCCGGAGCGGGGGCGCACAGATACGCAGTATTTT,CASSAPERGRTDTQYF
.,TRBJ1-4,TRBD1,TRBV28,TGTGCCTCGGGACAGACTAATGAAAAACTGTTTTTT,CASGQTNEKLFF
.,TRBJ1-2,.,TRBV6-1,TGTGCCAGCTCCCAGCGGGTCAACTATGGCTACACCTTC,CASSQRVNYGYTF
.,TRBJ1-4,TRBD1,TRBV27,TGTGCCAGCAGTTCTAAGGTCCCGGGACAGGGTGGCTGGACTAATGAAAAACTGTTTTTT,CASSSKVPGQGGWTNEKLFF
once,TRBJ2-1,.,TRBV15,TGTGCCACCAGCAGAGATGTTGGAGGGAAGAATCGCAATGAGCAGTTCTTC,CATSRDVGGKNRNEQFF
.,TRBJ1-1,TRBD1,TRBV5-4,TGTGCCAGCAGCGGGGGACAGCTCCTTGAAGCTTTCTTT,CASSGGQLLEAFF
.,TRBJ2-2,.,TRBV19,TGTGCCAGTAGCGGCCGTTCCAGGCGCGGGGAGCTGTTTTTT,CASSGRSRRGELFF
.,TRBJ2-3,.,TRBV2,TGTGCCACCCAACCCGCTCTCCATCGGACAGGGAGGGCAGATACGCAGTATTTT,CATQPALHRTGRADTQYF
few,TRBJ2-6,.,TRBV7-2,TGTGCCAGCAGCTTAGCGCACACACCACGCTCTGGGGCCAACGTCCTGACTTTC,CASSLAHTPRSGANVLTF
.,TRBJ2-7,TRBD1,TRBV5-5,TGTGCCAGCAGCTCAGCCGGGACAGGGGGAACCTACGAGCAGTACTTC,CASSSAGTGGTYEQYF
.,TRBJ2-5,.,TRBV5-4,TGTGCCAGCAGCCCTTCTAGCCTCGTTCAAGAGACCCAGTACTTC,CASSPSSLVQETQYF
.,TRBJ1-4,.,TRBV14,TGTGCCAGCAGCCAAGTCGGTCGAACTGAAAAACTGTTTTTT,CASSQVGRTEKLFF
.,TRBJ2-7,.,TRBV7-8,TGTGCCAGCAGCCAGGGACTGCGCTACGAGCAGTACTTC,CASSQGLRYEQYF
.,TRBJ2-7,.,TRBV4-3,TGCGCCAGCAGCCCTGGGGGGAACTACGAGCAGTACTTC,CASSPGGNYEQYF
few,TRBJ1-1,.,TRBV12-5,TGTGCTAGCGTCCTACAGGGATCCACTGAAGCTTTCTTT,CASVLQGSTEAFF
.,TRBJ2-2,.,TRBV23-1,TGCGCCAGCAGTCAATCGAACAGGGACACCGGGGAGCTGTTTTTT,CASSQSNRDTGELFF
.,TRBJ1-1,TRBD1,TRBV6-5,TGTGCCAGCAGTCGGGACAGGGGGGAAGGTGAAGCTTTCTTT,CASSRDRGEGEAFF
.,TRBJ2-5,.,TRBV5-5,TGTGCCAGCAGCTTACAGGAGCTCCAAGAGACCCAGTACTTC,CASSLQELQETQYF
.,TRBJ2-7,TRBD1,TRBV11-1,TGTGCCAGCAGCCCGTATGGACAGGGGATTAACTCCTACGAGCAGTACTTC,CASSPYGQGINSYEQYF
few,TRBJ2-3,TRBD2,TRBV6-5,TGTGCCAGCACTAATCGACTAGCGGGAGTGGGTACGCAGTATTTT,CASTNRLAGVGTQYF
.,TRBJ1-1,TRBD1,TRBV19,TGTGCCAGTAGTAGGACAGGGAACACTGAAGCTTTCTTT,CASSRTGNTEAFF
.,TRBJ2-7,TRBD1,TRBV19,TGTGCCAGTAGACAGGACAGGTCCAGCTACGAGCAGTACTTC,CASRQDRSSYEQYF
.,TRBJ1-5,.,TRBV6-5,TGTGCCAGCAGTGAGTTGAGTGAGAATCAGCCCCAGCATTTT,CASSELSENQPQHF
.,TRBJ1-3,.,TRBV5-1,TGCGCCAGCAGCATAACCGGGACAAGCTCTGGAAACACCATATATTTT,CASSITGTSSGNTIYF
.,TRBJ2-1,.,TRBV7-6,TGTGCCAGCAGCATAGGGGCCAGCTCCTACAATGAGCAGTTCTTC,CASSIGASSYNEQFF
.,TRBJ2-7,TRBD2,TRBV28,TGTGCCAGCAGTGTAAGGGACTACCGGTTGAACGAGCAGTACTTC,CASSVRDYRLNEQYF
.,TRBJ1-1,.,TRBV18,TGTGCCAGCTCACCGCAAGGGAGGAGAGGGACTGAAGCTTTCTTT,CASSPQGRRGTEAFF
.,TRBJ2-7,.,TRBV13,TGTGCCAGCAGCACCCGGGACAAGCCCTCCTACGAGCAGTACTTC,CASSTRDKPSYEQYF
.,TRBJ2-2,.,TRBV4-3,TGCGCCAGCAGCCACGGACCGGGGGGCCTCACCGGGGAGCTGTTTTTT,CASSHGPGGLTGELFF
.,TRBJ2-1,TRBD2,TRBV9,TGTGCCAGCAGCATTCTAGCGGGAGCCTGGGCTGAGCAGTTCTTC,CASSILAGAWAEQFF
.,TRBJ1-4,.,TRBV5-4,TGTGCCAGCAGCCCATCGGCGGGTGGGGCAACTAATGAAAAACTGTTTTTT,CASSPSAGGATNEKLFF
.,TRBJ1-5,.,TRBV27,TGTGCCAGCAGACCGCTTTTTGGGGACGGGGGTCAGCCCCAGCATTTT,CASRPLFGDGGQPQHF
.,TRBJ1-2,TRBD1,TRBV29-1,TGCAGCGTGCTATGGGACAGCTATGGCTACACCTTC,CSVLWDSYGYTF
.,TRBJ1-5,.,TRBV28,TGTGCCAGCAGGGGGGGGACGCCGAATCAGCCCCAGCATTTT,CASRGGTPNQPQHF
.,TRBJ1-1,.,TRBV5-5,TGTGCCAGCAGCTTGGGGTCGCAGGGTTTGAACACTGAAGCTTTCTTT,CASSLGSQGLNTEAFF
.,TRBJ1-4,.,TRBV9,TGTGCCAGCACAGAAAAGTTTCTGGACAGAAGAGAAGAAAAACTGTTTTTT,CASTEKFLDRREEKLFF
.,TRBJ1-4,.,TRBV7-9,TGTGCCAGCACCCTATGGGGGCAGAGTCAAGAAAAACTGTTTTTT,CASTLWGQSQEKLFF
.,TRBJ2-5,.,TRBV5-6,TGTGCCAGCAGCTCAGGCGTGTACATAAGAGAGACCCAGTACTTC,CASSSGVYIRETQYF
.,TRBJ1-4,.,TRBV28,TGTGCCAGCAGTTTGAGGTCAACTAATGAAAAACTGTTTTTT,CASSLRSTNEKLFF
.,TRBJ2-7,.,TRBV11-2,TGTGCCAGCAGCTTGGAAAGGGGTTCCTACGAGCAGTACTTC,CASSLERGSYEQYF
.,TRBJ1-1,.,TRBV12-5,TGTGCTAGTGTGTCTTCCTATGTGGCTTTCTTT,CASVSSYVAFF
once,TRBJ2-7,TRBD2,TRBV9,TGTGCCAGCAGCCCAGGCGGCGGGAGGGACGCCTACGAGCAGTACTTC,CASSPGGGRDAYEQYF
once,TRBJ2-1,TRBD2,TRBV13,TGTGCCAGCAGCACCCCTCTAGCGGGGGCGATCAATGAGCAGTTCTTC,CASSTPLAGAINEQFF
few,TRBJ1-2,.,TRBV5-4,TGTGCCAGCAGCCCGCAGGTCTCCCCGGACTATGGCTACACCTTC,CASSPQVSPDYGYTF
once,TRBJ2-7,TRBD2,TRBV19,TGTGCCAGTAGAATTAGCGGGAGTAGGGGCTACGAGCAGTACTTC,CASRISGSRGYEQYF
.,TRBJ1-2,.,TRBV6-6,TGTGCCAGCAGTTACTCGACAACTAACTATGGCTACACCTTC,CASSYSTTNYGYTF